This TCR beta chain was obtained from a study of T-cell reconstitution after alpha-beta-depleted transplantation in children. V was cut by 4 bases and J by 6 bases, with 13 bases left in between. Germline-derived CDR1 and CDR2 are SGHTA and FQGNSA. The CDR3 is 14 residues long. Broader study findings: Several hundred rapidly expanded clones from non-depleted graft cells reportedly supplied alpha-beta T cells about two months post-transplant.

Preparation of the TCRbeta library used unique molecular identifiers. A single record per CDR3 protein comes from TCRdb applying MiXCR to the PCR reads. This table has some 43,000 distinct CDR3 sequences, about a tenth appearing once. This clonotype was detected many times. What it recognizes is unknown. This chain uses TRBV7-2 with TRBJ2-1; D is perhaps TRBD2 (5 bases). The TCR originated in a male patient between 2 and 10 years old who had a stem cell transplant for chronic granulomatous disease, so the T cells may come from the graft donor. Sequences were derived from PBMCs, mostly from graft donor cells, sampled 60 days after TCRalphabeta/CD19-depleted stem cell transplant. CDR3 amino acids: CASSSREFGNEQFF. CDR3 coding DNA: TGTGCCAGCAGCTCGAGGGAATTTGGCAATGAGCAGTTCTTC.